This TCR beta chain was identified in a study of Graves' ophthalmopathy and Graves' hyperthyroidism. The study's findings and limits: Blood also harbored most expanded thyroid clonotypes above 0.001 frequency. A roughly 80% specificity and about 88% sensitivity were achieved by a 13-signature model that separated ophthalmopathy from stable hyperthyroidism.

TCR beta CDR3 regions were amplified from RNA transcripts. The library came from an HTBI-primed first-round RT-PCR and a second-round multiplex PCR. Via MiXCR, TCRdb re-called the multiplex PCR reads, giving one row per CDR3 protein. This table has around 1.1 million distinct CDR3 sequences, less than 45% appearing once. This clonotype showed up just a few times. Its antigen is not identified. From germline, CDR1 is SQVTM and CDR2 ANQGSEA. V was pared by 0 bases and J by 10 bases, with 6 bases between. The CDR3 is made up of 11 amino acids. This TCR derives from an adult man with Graves' hyperthyroidism. Input material: peripheral blood or thyroid tissue (not recorded which). V usage is TRBV29-1 and J usage is TRBJ1-4, with D uncertain. CDR3 DNA sequence: TGCAGCGTTGAAGAGGGCGGAAAACTGTTTTTT. It encodes CSVEEGGKLFF.